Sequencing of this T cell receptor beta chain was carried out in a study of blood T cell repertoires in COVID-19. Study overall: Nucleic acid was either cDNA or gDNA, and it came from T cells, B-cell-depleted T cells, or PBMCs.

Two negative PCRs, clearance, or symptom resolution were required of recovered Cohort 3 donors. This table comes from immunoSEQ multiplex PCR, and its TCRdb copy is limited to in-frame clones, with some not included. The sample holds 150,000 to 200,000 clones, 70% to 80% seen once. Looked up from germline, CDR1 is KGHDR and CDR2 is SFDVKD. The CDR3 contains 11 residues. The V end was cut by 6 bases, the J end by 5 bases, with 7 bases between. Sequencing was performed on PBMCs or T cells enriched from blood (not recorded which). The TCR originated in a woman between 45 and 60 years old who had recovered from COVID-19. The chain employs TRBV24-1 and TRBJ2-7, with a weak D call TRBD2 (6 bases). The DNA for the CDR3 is TGTGCCACCAGTCGGGGGAACGAGCAGTACTTC. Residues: CATSRGNEQYF.